Each of the 22 T cell receptor beta chains below was sequenced from the same sample in a study of ipilimumab plus nivolumab after autologous stem cell transplantation. TCRdb's copy holds only in-frame clones and misses some; the assay was immunoSEQ multiplex PCR. This table holds 20,000 to 30,000 clones, around 84% found once. Sample: PBMCs, taken in a trial of ipilimumab plus nivolumab as post-transplant consolidation. These receptors were taken from a male donor with diffuse large B-cell lymphoma.

Turning to this clone: The CDR3 carries no conserved terminal phenylalanine or tryptophan, so it likely arises from a read error. V and J are TRBV4-1 and TRBJ1-4, with 7 nucleotides matching TRBD1. This CDR3 comprises 17 residues. The ends lost 4 bases at V and 8 bases at J; junction bases unmatched: 16. The V gene's germline CDR1 is MGHRA and CDR2 YSYEKL. The CDR3 DNA reads as TGCGCCAGCAGCCCTTGGGGCCTAGACAGGGCAGGGGAAAAACTGTTTCTT. Translating gives CASSPWGLDRAGEKLFL.

The table lists this clone with a count of one. V gene TRBV6-4 combines with J gene TRBJ1-2; a possible D gene is TRBD1 (6 bases). The CDR3 length is 17 residues. From germline, CDR1 is MRHNA and CDR2 SNTAGT. V was pared by 1 base and J by 4 bases, with 19 bases between. The CDR3 loop reads CASSDFLPGAIRYGYTF. The CDR3 nucleotides read TGTGCCAGCAGTGACTTTCTGCCGGGGGCGATCCGCTATGGCTACACCTTC.

This chain connects TRBV7-2 to TRBJ1-1, with D unclear. Deletions cut 3 bases from V and 3 bases from J, with 8 bases between. The CDR3 extends over 13 amino acids. Germline CDR1 and CDR2: SGHTA and FQGNSA. The CDR3 loop is CASSFAVDTEAFF. The CDR3 DNA sequence: TGTGCCAGCAGCTTTGCTGTGGACACTGAAGCTTTCTTT.

The rearrangement joins TRBV2 to TRBJ1-5, with D unresolved. V was clipped by 6 bases and J by 5 bases, with 11 bases between them. Germline assignment: CDR1 SNHLY and CDR2 FYNNEI. This CDR3 is 13 amino acids long. The CDR3: CASSGSLDQPQHF. The DNA for the CDR3 is TGTGCCAGCAGCGGGTCCTTAGATCAGCCCCAGCATTTT. Full variable domain (missing parts from reference TRBV2 and TRBJ1-5): EPEVTQTPSHQVTQMGQEVILRCVPISNHLYFYWYRQILGQKVEFLVSFYNNEISEKSEIFDDQFSVERPDGSNFTLKIRSTKLEDSAMYFCASSGSLDQPQHFGDGTRLSIL.

J is TRBJ2-2 and V is TRBV5-1, with TRBD1 matching 8 bases. The CDR3 runs 16 residues. CDR1 is SGHRS, CDR2 YFSETQ, per germline. The V and J ends lost 2 bases and 1 base, in that order; junction bases with no gene match: 4. DNA of the CDR3: TGCGCCAGCAGCTTCGAAGGACAGGGGAACACCGGGGAGCTGTTTTTT. Protein sequence: CASSFEGQGNTGELFF.

The genes are TRBV10-3 and TRBJ1-1; no clear D. CDR1 is ENHRY and CDR2 is SYGVKD in the germline V gene. Trimming pared 6 bases from V and 3 bases from J, leaving 8 bases between. The CDR3 sequence is 12 residues long. The CDR3 DNA reads as TGTGCCATCAGCCCGGGAGACACTGAAGCTTTCTTT. Translated: CAISPGDTEAFF.

V is TRBV18 and J is TRBJ1-1; D not resolved. CDR1 is KGHSH and CDR2 is LQKENI in the germline V gene. The CDR3 runs 15 residues. The germline V and J ends were trimmed by 3 bases and 4 bases, with 15 bases remaining between them. DNA of the CDR3: TGTGCCAGCTCACCGACGACGGGAGGGAGCACTGAAGCTTTCTTT. It translates to CASSPTTGGSTEAFF.

The genes are TRBV18 and TRBJ1-6, with 7 nucleotides matching TRBD1. CDR1 and CDR2 (germline): KGHSH, LQKENI. V lost 3 bases and J lost 7; bases outside the gene matches: 3. This CDR3 is 14 amino acids long. CDR3 protein: CASSPTGTNSPLHF. In DNA, the CDR3 is TGTGCCAGCTCACCGACAGGGACCAATTCACCCCTCCACTTT.

This chain links TRBV19 with TRBJ2-3, with TRBD2 identical over 12 bases. Germline V gives CDR1 LNHDA, CDR2 SQIVND (reference sequence). V dropped 7 bases and J dropped 3; count of bases not matched to a gene: 5. This CDR3 is 15 amino acids long. The CDR3 region is CASTELAGGTDTQYF. Written as DNA, the CDR3 is TGTGCCAGTACCGAGCTAGCGGGGGGGACAGATACGCAGTATTTT.

The rearrangement joins TRBV18 to TRBJ2-2; 8 bases are a match to TRBD1. CDR3 length: 15 amino acids. J gave up 2 bases and V 6 bases, and 5 bases lay outside the gene matches. Germline V lookup: CDR1 KGHSH, CDR2 LQKENI. The CDR3 spells CASSRDRGNTGELFF. The DNA of the CDR3 is TGTGCCAGCTCTCGTGACAGGGGAAACACCGGGGAGCTGTTTTTT.

This clone occurred once. The chain recombines TRBV25-1 with TRBJ2-5; no clear D. The CDR3 has 11 residues. Trimming removed 5 bases from V and 5 bases from J, with 6 bases in between. CDR1 is MGHDK and CDR2 is SYGVNS in the germline V gene. CDR3 DNA: TGTGCCAGCAGTCAAAAGGAGACCCAGTACTTC. It encodes CASSQKETQYF.

This chain links TRBV5-1 with TRBJ2-7, with 7 bases that match TRBD1. V was pared by 2 bases and J by 4 bases, with 6 bases of the junction left unmatched. The CDR3 loop spans 14 amino acids. The germline V gene has CDR1 SGHRS and CDR2 YFSETQ. The CDR3 loop reads CASSFSDRIYEQYF. The CDR3 DNA follows: TGCGCCAGCAGCTTCTCGGACAGGATTTACGAGCAGTACTTC.

This chain joins TRBV5-1 and TRBJ2-5; 8 bases match TRBD2. The CDR3 totals 15 residues. The germline CDR1 and CDR2 sequences are SGHRS and YFSETQ. With V trimmed by 4 bases and J by 1 base, 6 bases remained unmatched. The CDR3 nucleotides are TGCGCCAGCAGCGTTAGCGGGGACTTCCAAGAGACCCAGTACTTC. Translated, it gives CASSVSGDFQETQYF.

The chain employs TRBV12-5 and TRBJ1-1, with D unresolved. The CDR3 is 13 residues long. Germline CDR1 LGHNT, CDR2 FRNRAP. Trimming removed 4 bases at V and 3 bases at J, with 9 bases between. The CDR3: CASGSTRDTEAFF. DNA for the CDR3: TGTGCTAGTGGTTCAACCCGGGACACTGAAGCTTTCTTT.

This rearrangement joins TRBV19 to TRBJ2-2; D may be TRBD2 (7 bases). Germline V gene data show CDR1 as LNHDA and CDR2 as SQIVND (reference sequence). V dropped 9 bases and J dropped 5 bases, with 16 bases sitting between them. The CDR3 length is 14 residues. CDR3 protein: CASRGGAGTGELFF. The CDR3, as DNA: TGTGCCAGCCGAGGGGGGGCAGGGACCGGGGAGCTGTTTTTT.

The CDR3 reads CASTPGTGRETQYF. The CDR3 DNA reads TGTGCCAGCACCCCAGGGACAGGGAGAGAGACCCAGTACTTC. V and J are TRBV6-5 and TRBJ2-5; 9 bases map to TRBD1. J gave up 4 bases and V 7 bases, and 7 bases lay outside the gene matches. CDR3 length: 14 amino acids. Germline-derived CDR1 and CDR2 are MNHEY and SVGAGI.

This sequence joins TRBV6-6 and TRBJ1-2; 9 nucleotides agree with TRBD1. CDR1 MNHNY and CDR2 SVGAGI come from the germline V gene (reference sequence). V shed 6 bases and J 8 bases; nucleotides not matched to a gene: 7. The CDR3 contains 13 residues. Written as DNA, the CDR3 is TGTGCCAGCAGCCCACAGGGGGCGATCGGCTACACCTTC. Translated, it gives CASSPQGAIGYTF.

This sequence joins TRBV7-6 and TRBJ1-1, with D possibly matching TRBD1 (5 bases). The CDR3 consists of 15 residues. Trimming pared 1 base from V and 5 bases from J, leaving 14 bases between. Germline CDR1 SGHVS, CDR2 FNYEAQ. The CDR3, as DNA: TGTGCCAGCAGCTTAGTTGGCAGGGCGGGGACTGAAGCTTTCTTT. Translating it yields CASSLVGRAGTEAFF.

This chain connects TRBV7-2 to TRBJ2-1; 8 positions match TRBD1. The CDR3 has 15 residues. The germline CDR1 and CDR2 sequences are SGHTA and FQGNSA. After removal of 5 bases from V and 4 bases from J, the junction contained 7 bases not matched to a gene. CDR3 nucleotide sequence: TGTGCCAGCAGCCAAGACAGGGGTCGGTACAATGAGCAGTTCTTC. Its translation: CASSQDRGRYNEQFF.

This chain joins TRBV7-8 and TRBJ1-6; tentative D call: TRBD1 (5 bases). The CDR3 length is 12 residues. CDR1 is SGHVS and CDR2 is FQNEAQ in the germline V gene. V shed 0 bases and J shed 12 bases, with 6 bases lying between them. The CDR3 loop is CASSLAGGPLHF. CDR3 DNA sequence: TGTGCCAGCAGCTTAGCGGGGGGACCCCTCCACTTT.

The chain has TRBV11-2 and TRBJ1-3, with D unresolved. Deletions cut 1 base from V and 4 bases from J, with 14 bases between. This CDR3 has 16 amino acids. CDR1 and CDR2 (germline): SGHAT, FQNNGV. Here the CDR3 reads CASSLGAAGSGNTIYF. In nucleotides, the CDR3 is TGTGCCAGCAGCTTAGGGGCCGCGGGTTCGGGAAACACCATATATTTT.

The J gene is TRBJ2-2, the V gene TRBV30; TRBD2 matches at 8 bases. The CDR3 is 12 residues long. Germline V gives CDR1 GTSNPN, CDR2 SVGIG (reference sequence). CDR3 sequence: CGGLAGMRELFF. The CDR3 DNA reads TGTGGGGGTTTAGCGGGGATGCGGGAGCTGTTTTTT.